The 16 T cell receptor beta chains given below trace back to one sample, sequenced in a study of shared clonotypes between healthy human individuals. Sequencing used immunoSEQ multiplex PCR; TCRdb keeps in-frame clones, though not all of them. This table has about 980,000 clones, around three quarters appearing once. The material sequenced was memory CD4+ T cells sorted from blood. The subset was: CD45RA-negative fraction. The receptors were gathered from a man aged 18 to 30 in good health.

This rearrangement joins TRBV27 to TRBJ2-7; the D gene is possibly TRBD2 (6 bases). Trimming took off 3 bases at V and 0 bases at J, with 12 bases between the two ends. The CDR3 runs 15 residues. In germline, CDR1 is MNHEY, CDR2 SMNVEV (reference sequence). This CDR3 reads CASSFGGESSYEQYF. CDR3 coding DNA: TGTGCCAGCAGTTTTGGCGGGGAGAGCTCCTACGAGCAGTACTTC.

The chain uses TRBV6-1 and TRBJ1-2; D perhaps matches TRBD1 (6 bases). The CDR3 spans 15 residues. V lost 7 bases, J lost 13 bases, and 28 bases lay in between. CDR1 and CDR2 from the germline V gene are MNHNS and SASEGT. The chain's CDR3 is CASTDSPPPWQGSTF. In DNA, the CDR3 is TGTGCCAGCACCGACTCTCCCCCCCCATGGCAGGGGTCCACCTTC.

V is TRBV2 and J is TRBJ2-3; TRBD2 might be the D (5 bases). CDR3 length: 13 residues. V lost 7 bases and J 7 bases, leaving 15 bases between the germline ends. Germline V gene lookup returns CDR1 SNHLY and CDR2 FYNNEI. Written as DNA, the CDR3 is TGTGCCAGCACTCCTATGAGGGTTAATACGCAGTATTTT. Encoded protein: CASTPMRVNTQYF.

This sequence joins TRBV27 and TRBJ2-7; 8 positions agree with TRBD1. Germline V gene data show CDR1 as MNHEY and CDR2 as SMNVEV (reference sequence). The J segment lost 3 bases and the V segment lost 2 bases, leaving 3 bases of the junction unmatched. There are 14 residues in the CDR3. In DNA, the CDR3 is TGTGCCAGCAGTTTACGGGACAGGAACTACGAGCAGTACTTC. Protein sequence: CASSLRDRNYEQYF.

The chain recombines TRBV28 with TRBJ2-1; possible D gene TRBD2, 5 bases. Trimming left V 2 bases short and J 3 bases short, with 11 bases between. Germline-derived CDR1 and CDR2 are MDHEN and SYDVKM. CDR3 length: 15 residues. CDR3 sequence: CASSLGLSLYNEQFF. The CDR3 DNA is TGTGCCAGCAGTTTAGGACTGTCGCTCTACAATGAGCAGTTCTTC.

The chain is built from TRBV15 and TRBJ2-4; the D call may be TRBD1 or TRBD2 (5 bases each). Per the germline V gene, CDR1 is LNHNV and CDR2 is YYDKDF (reference sequence). This CDR3 has 14 residues. Trimming stripped 1 base from V and 1 base from J, with 5 bases between. The CDR3 reads CATSRGGAKNIQYF. CDR3 DNA sequence: TGTGCCACCAGCAGAGGGGGGGCCAAAAACATTCAGTACTTC.

The V call is TRBV7-9, the J call TRBJ1-4; D uncertain. Trimming shortened V by 5 bases and J by 12 bases, and 13 bases separated the two germline ends. The CDR3 sequence is 12 residues long. Germline V gene lookup returns CDR1 SEHNR and CDR2 FQNEAQ (reference sequence). This chain's CDR3 is CASSPRDRQLFF. The CDR3 DNA follows: TGTGCCAGCAGCCCCCGTGACCGTCAACTGTTTTTT.

This CDR3 reads CASSLARGKTEAFF. CDR3 nucleotide sequence: TGTGCCAGCAGTTTAGCCAGGGGAAAAACTGAAGCTTTCTTT. J is TRBJ1-1 and V is TRBV28; possibly TRBD1 for D (6 bases). CDR3 length equals 14 residues. Trimming cost V 2 bases and J 5 bases, with 12 bases left between them. The germline V gene encodes CDR1 MDHEN and CDR2 SYDVKM. Together with reference TRBV28 and TRBJ1-1, the CDR3 gives the full variable domain: DVKVTQSSRYLVKRTGEKVFLECVQDMDHENMFWYRQDPGLGLRLIYFSYDVKMKEKGDIPEGYSVSREKKERFSLILESASTNQTSMYLCASSLARGKTEAFFGQGTRLTVV.

This chain joins TRBV7-9 and TRBJ2-5, with no clear D. This CDR3 is 15 amino acids long. Germline V gives CDR1 SEHNR, CDR2 FQNEAQ (reference sequence). V lost 2 bases to trimming and J lost 1 base, with 11 bases between them. CDR3 amino acids: CASSLLAARQETQYF. The CDR3 DNA follows: TGTGCCAGCAGCTTACTGGCAGCCCGCCAAGAGACCCAGTACTTC. The full variable domain, rest sourced from reference TRBV7-9 and TRBJ2-5, is DTGVSQNPRHKITKRGQNVTFRCDPISEHNRLYWYRQTLGQGPEFLTYFQNEAQLEKSRLLSDRFSAERPKGSFSTLEIQRTEQGDSAMYLCASSLLAARQETQYFGPGTRLLVL.

This clone was detected once. J is TRBJ1-5 and V is TRBV21-1; the table's D gene call, TRBD1, was not cross checked with the DNA. TRBV21-1 is tagged as a pseudogene. CDR3 length: 15 residues. CDR3 loop: CASSKLSGWNQPQHF. CDR3 in DNA: TGTGCCAGCAGCAAACTCTCAGGGTGGAATCAGCCCCAGCATTTT.

This clone has a count of ten or more. The same CDR3 arises from other DNA sequences in this sample as well. The genes are TRBV9 and TRBJ1-2, with unresolved D. The CDR3 covers 15 residues. Germline CDR1 reads SGDLS; CDR2 reads YYNGEE. The ends were cut back, 4 bases at V and 0 bases at J, with 13 bases in the middle. CDR3 in DNA: TGTGCCAGCAGCCTACGGGGAGGGACTAACTATGGCTACACCTTC. It codes for CASSLRGGTNYGYTF.

Concerning this clone: A junction end diverges from the germline sequence, so it may reflect a read error. This CDR3 reads CASSLVAGGGLGGYTF. The CDR3 DNA follows: TGTGCTAGCAGCTTAGTCGCGGGGGGAGGCTTGGGTGGCTACACCTTC. This chain joins TRBV7-7 and TRBJ1-2; D possibly corresponds to TRBD1 (5 bases). CDR3 length: 16 amino acids. Germline assignment: CDR1 SSHAT and CDR2 FNYEAQ (reference sequence). Combining the CDR3 with reference TRBV7-7 and TRBJ1-2 gives the whole variable domain GAGVSQSPRYKVTKRGQDVTLRCDPISSHATLYWYQQALGQGPEFLTYFNYEAQPDKSGLPSDRFSAERPEGSISTLTIQRTEQRDSAMYRCASSLVAGGGLGGYTFGSGTRLTVV.

As regards this clone: A much bigger clone sits one base away, suggesting this may be a read error. Other DNA sequences from this sample encode an identical CDR3 as well. The chain links TRBV5-6 to TRBJ1-1, with D unclear. The V end lost 0 bases, the J end lost 1 base, and 4 bases lay between the germline ends. CDR1 and CDR2 (germline): SGHDT, YYEEEE. The CDR3 sequence is 13 residues long. The DNA of the CDR3 is TGTGCCAGCAGCTTGGGACGGAACACTGAAGCTTTCTTT. Its translation is CASSLGRNTEAFF. Looking up the rest from reference TRBV5-6 and TRBJ1-1 gives the full variable domain: DAGVTQSPTHLIKTRGQQVTLRCSPKSGHDTVSWYQQALGQGPQFIFQYYEEEERQRGNFPDRFSGHQFPNYSSELNVNALLLGDSALYLCASSLGRNTEAFFGQGTRLTVV.

J is TRBJ1-5 and V is TRBV7-8; D call uncertain. The CDR3 runs to 14 residues. Germline CDR1 is SGHVS and CDR2 is FQNEAQ. V gave up 1 base and J gave up 6 bases, with 10 bases separating them. The chain's CDR3 is CASSLDGRSQPQHF. The CDR3 coding sequence is TGTGCCAGCAGCTTAGATGGGAGGAGTCAGCCCCAGCATTTT.

This chain connects TRBV30 to TRBJ2-1, with 7 positions matching TRBD2. J lost 15 bases, V lost 4 bases, and 15 bases had no gene match. The CDR3 is 13 amino acids. Looked up from germline, CDR1 is GTSNPN and CDR2 is SVGIG (reference sequence). CDR3 sequence reads: CAWTSGVAPGPFF. For the CDR3, the DNA is TGTGCCTGGACAAGCGGGGTCGCTCCCGGACCGTTCTTC.

This rearrangement joins TRBV18 to TRBJ2-5; the D gene is possibly TRBD2 (5 bases). Deletions cut 3 bases from V and 2 bases from J, with 16 bases between. This CDR3 spans 16 amino acids. Looked up from germline, CDR1 is KGHSH and CDR2 is LQKENI. DNA for the CDR3: TGTGCCAGCTCACCGCGGACTCTGGGCACACAAGAGACCCAGTACTTC. Translated, it gives CASSPRTLGTQETQYF.